This T cell receptor (beta chain) was found in a study of post-analysis software for immune sequencing data. Notes on the study in general: Under the F measure, samples that were prepared in one batch clustered strongly together. Five or six TRBV segments appeared more often in patients than in controls, and TRBV5-6, TRBV5-1 and TRBV20-1 were among these.

Carried by the TCR beta cDNA libraries were unique molecular identifiers. MiXCR, run by TCRdb on the PCR reads, gives a single entry per CDR3 protein. Of around 440,000 distinct CDR3 sequences in the sample, around 40% are singletons; the top ten hold roughly an eighth. As for this clonotype: Its antigen is unknown.

CDR3 length: 14 amino acids. Germline V lookup: CDR1 MDHEN, CDR2 SYDVKM. Trimming stripped 7 bases from V and 10 bases from J, with 17 bases between. The receptor comes from a girl aged 5-17 years with multiple sclerosis. Sequencing was performed on blood. The chain joins TRBV28 to TRBJ1-6, with D possibly matching TRBD1 (6 bases). The CDR3 region has the DNA TGTGCCAGCACCCCCGGTGGGGGGCGGTCACCCCTCCACTTT. Protein: CASTPGGGRSPLHF.